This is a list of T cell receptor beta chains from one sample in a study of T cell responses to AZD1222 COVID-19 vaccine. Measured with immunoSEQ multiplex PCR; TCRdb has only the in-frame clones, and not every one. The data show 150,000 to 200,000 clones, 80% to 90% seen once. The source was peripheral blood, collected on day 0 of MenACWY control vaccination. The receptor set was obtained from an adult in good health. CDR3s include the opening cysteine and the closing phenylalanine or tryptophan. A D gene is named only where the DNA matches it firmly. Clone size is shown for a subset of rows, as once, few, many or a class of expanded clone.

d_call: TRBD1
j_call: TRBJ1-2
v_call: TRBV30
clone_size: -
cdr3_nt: TGTGCCTGGAGTCAGGGGGGTTCCTATGGCTACACCTTC
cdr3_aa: CAWSQGGSYGYTF

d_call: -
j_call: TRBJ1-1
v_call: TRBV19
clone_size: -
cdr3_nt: TGTGCCAGTAGTTCCCCTGGCGGACGAGGAGGGGACACTGAAGCTTTCTTT
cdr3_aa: CASSSPGGRGGDTEAFF

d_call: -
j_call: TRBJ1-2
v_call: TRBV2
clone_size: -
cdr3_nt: TGTGCCAGCAGTCTCAGCCGAGAGGGGCCAAGATCCTATGGCTACACCTTC
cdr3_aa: CASSLSREGPRSYGYTF

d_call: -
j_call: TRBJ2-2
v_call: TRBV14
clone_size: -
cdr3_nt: TGTGCCAGCAGTTTCATACGGGGAGCCGGGGAGCTGTTTTTT
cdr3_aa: CASSFIRGAGELFF

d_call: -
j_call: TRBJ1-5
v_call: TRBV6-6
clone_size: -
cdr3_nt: TGTGCCAGCAGTTCCGGGACTTTTAGCAATCAGCCCCAGCATTTT
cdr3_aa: CASSSGTFSNQPQHF

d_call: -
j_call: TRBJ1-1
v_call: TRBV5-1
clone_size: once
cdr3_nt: TGCGCCAGCAGCCCCCTGCTAGGGGGGGGCACTGAAGCTTTCTTT
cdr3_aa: CASSPLLGGGTEAFF

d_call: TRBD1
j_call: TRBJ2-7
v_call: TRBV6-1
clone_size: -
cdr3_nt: TGTGCCAGCAGTGAATGGGGACAGGGGTTCTACGAGCAGTACTTC
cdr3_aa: CASSEWGQGFYEQYF

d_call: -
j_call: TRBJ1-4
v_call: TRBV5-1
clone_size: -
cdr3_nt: TGCGCCAGCAGCTTGCGGTGGCAGCTTAATGAAAAACTGTTTTTT
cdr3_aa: CASSLRWQLNEKLFF

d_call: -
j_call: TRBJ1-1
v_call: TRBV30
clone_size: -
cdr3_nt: TGTGCCTGGAGTAACGGACCGAACACTGAAGCTTTCTTT
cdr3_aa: CAWSNGPNTEAFF

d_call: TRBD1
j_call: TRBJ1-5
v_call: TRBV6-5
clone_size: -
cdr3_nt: TGTGCCAGCAGTAAAACAGGGGATTTGCAGCCCCAGCATTTT
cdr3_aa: CASSKTGDLQPQHF

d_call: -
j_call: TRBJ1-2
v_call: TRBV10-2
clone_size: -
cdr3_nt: TGCGCCAGCAGTGGGGGCTCCAGGGTGGGCTACACCTTC
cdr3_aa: CASSGGSRVGYTF

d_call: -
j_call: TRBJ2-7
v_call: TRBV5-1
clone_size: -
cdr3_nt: TGCGCCAGCAGCTTGAGGTTCGGGACCGAGGCCTACGAGCAGTACTTC
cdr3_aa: CASSLRFGTEAYEQYF

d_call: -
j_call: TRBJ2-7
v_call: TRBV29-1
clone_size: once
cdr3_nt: TGCAGCGTTGGAGGCGAATACGAGCAGTACTTC
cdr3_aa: CSVGGEYEQYF

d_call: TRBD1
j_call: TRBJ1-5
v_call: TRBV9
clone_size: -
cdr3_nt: TGTGCCAGCAGCACCGGGACAGTCAATCAGCCCCAGCATTTT
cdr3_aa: CASSTGTVNQPQHF

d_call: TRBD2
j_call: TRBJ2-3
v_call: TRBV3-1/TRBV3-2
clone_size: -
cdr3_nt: TGTGCCAGCAGCCAAGACTTGGGACTAGCGGGGACCACAGATACGCAGTATTTT
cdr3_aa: CASSQDLGLAGTTDTQYF

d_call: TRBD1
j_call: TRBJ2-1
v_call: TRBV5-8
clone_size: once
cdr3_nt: TGTGCCAGCAGAGGTTGGGACAGCTCCTACAATGAGCAGTTCTTC
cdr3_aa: CASRGWDSSYNEQFF

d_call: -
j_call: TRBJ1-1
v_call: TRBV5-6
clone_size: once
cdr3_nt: TGTGCCAGCAGCTTGGTACGGAACACTGAAGCTTTCTTT
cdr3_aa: CASSLVRNTEAFF

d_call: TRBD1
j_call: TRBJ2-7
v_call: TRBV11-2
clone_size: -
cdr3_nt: TGTGCCAGCAGCCGACAGGGGAGCTCCTACGAGCAGTACTTC
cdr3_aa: CASSRQGSSYEQYF

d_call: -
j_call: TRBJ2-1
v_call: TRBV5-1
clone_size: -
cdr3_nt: TGCGCCAGCAGCGGGGGGGCTTTTTATGAGCAGTTCTTC
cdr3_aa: CASSGGAFYEQFF

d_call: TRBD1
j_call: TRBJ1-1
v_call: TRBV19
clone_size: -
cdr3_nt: TGTGCCAGTAGTATAGATCCGGACAGGGGGGGAACTGAAGCTTTCTTT
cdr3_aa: CASSIDPDRGGTEAFF

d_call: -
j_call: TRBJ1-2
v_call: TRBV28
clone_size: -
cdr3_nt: TGTGCCAGCAGTTCGTTAGGACATAGGCAAACCACTAACTATGGCTACACCTTC
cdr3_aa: CASSSLGHRQTTNYGYTF

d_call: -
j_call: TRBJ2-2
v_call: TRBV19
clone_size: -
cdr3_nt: TGTGCCAGTAGTATACCACCTAGGAGGAACACCGGGGAGCTGTTTTTT
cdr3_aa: CASSIPPRRNTGELFF

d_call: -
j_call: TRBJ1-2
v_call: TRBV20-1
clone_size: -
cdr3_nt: TGCAGTGCAGGGTTAGGGGATGGCTACACCTTC
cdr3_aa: CSAGLGDGYTF

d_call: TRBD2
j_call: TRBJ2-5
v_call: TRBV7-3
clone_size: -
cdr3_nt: TGTGCCAGCAGCTTGGATTCTAGCGGGGGCCGAGAGACCCAGTACTTC
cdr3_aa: CASSLDSSGGRETQYF

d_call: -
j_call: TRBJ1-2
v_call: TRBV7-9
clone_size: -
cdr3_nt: TGTGCCAGCAGCTTAAGGTCGGTTGGCGTGAACTATGGCTACACCTTC
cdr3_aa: CASSLRSVGVNYGYTF

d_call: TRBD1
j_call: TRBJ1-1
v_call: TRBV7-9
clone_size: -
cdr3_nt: TGTGCCAGCAGCTCCGGGACAGGGAATGAAGCTTTCTTT
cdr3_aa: CASSSGTGNEAFF

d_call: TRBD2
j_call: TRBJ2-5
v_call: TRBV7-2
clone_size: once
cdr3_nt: TGTGCCAGCAGCGCCGGGAGCGGGGGGGAGGGGACCCAGTACTTC
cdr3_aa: CASSAGSGGEGTQYF

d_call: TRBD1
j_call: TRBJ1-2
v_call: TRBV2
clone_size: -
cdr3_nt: TGTGCCAGCATGACAGGGGGCAACTATGGCTACACCTTC
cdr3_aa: CASMTGGNYGYTF

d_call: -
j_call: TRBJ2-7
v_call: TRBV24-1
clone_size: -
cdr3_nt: TGTGCCACCAGTGATGTAACCGACGAGCAGTACTTC
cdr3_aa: CATSDVTDEQYF

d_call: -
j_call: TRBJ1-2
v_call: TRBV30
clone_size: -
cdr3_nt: TGTGCCTGGAGCTTCTGGGGAGCTAACTATGGCTACACCTTC
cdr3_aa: CAWSFWGANYGYTF

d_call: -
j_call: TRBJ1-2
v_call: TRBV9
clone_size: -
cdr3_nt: TGTGCCAGCGGATCGACAGGCGGCTATGGCTACACCTTC
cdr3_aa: CASGSTGGYGYTF

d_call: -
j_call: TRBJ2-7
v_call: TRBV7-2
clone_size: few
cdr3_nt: TGTGCCAGCAGCTTGCAAAGCTCCTACGAGCAGTACTTC
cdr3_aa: CASSLQSSYEQYF

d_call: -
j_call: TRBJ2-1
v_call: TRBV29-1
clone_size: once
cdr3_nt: TGCAGCGTCCCGGGGCTTACGTACAATGAGCAGTTCTTC
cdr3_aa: CSVPGLTYNEQFF

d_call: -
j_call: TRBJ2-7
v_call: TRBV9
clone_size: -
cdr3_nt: TGTGCCAGCAGCGTAGACATCGGGACGGAGGCCTACGAGCAGTACTTC
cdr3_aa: CASSVDIGTEAYEQYF

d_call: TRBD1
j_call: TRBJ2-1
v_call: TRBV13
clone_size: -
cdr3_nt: TGTGCCAGCAGCTTAGGAGGGACAGGGGTTTACAATGAGCAGTTCTTC
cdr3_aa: CASSLGGTGVYNEQFF

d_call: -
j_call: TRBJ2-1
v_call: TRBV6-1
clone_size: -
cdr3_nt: TGTGCCAGCAGTGAGCCTAGTAGTGAGCAGTTCTTC
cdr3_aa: CASSEPSSEQFF

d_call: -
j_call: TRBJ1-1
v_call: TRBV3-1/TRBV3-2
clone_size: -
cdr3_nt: TGTGCCAGCAGCCAAGGTCCACCGAACACTGAAGCTTTCTTT
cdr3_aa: CASSQGPPNTEAFF

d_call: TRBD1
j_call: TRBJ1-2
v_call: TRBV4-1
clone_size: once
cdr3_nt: TGCGCCAGCAGCCAAGCCATCCTCATCGACAGGGGCTATGGCTACACCTTC
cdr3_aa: CASSQAILIDRGYGYTF

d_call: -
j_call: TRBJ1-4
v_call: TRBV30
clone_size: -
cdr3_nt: TGTGCCTGGACAGCAACTAATGAAAAACTGTTTTTT
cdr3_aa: CAWTATNEKLFF

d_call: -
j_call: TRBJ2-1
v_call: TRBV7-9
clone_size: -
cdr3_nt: TGTGCCAGCAGCTTCGGCAATGAGCAGTTCTTC
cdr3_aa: CASSFGNEQFF

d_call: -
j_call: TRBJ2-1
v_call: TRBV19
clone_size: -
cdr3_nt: TGTGCCAGTAGCCCTTCCTACAATGAGCAGTTCTTC
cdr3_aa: CASSPSYNEQFF

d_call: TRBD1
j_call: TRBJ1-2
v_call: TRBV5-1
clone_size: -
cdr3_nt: TGCGCCAGCAGCCCGGGGACAGGGGTATATGGCTACACCTTC
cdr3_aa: CASSPGTGVYGYTF

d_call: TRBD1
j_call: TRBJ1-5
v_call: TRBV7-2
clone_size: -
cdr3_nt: TGTGCCAGCAGCCCACAGGGGAATCAGCCCCAGCATTTT
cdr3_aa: CASSPQGNQPQHF

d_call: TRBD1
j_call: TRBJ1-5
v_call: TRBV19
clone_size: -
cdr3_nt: TGTGCCAGTAGCACCCGGGACAGGGGCGTAAATCAGCCCCAGCATTTT
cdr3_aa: CASSTRDRGVNQPQHF

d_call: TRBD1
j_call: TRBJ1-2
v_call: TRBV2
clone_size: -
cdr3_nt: TGTGCCAGCAGTAAAGACAGGGACGGCTACACCTTC
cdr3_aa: CASSKDRDGYTF

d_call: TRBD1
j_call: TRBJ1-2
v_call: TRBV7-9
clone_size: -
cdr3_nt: TGTGCCAGCAGCTTACTTCAGGGGGTAAATGGCTACACCTTC
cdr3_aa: CASSLLQGVNGYTF

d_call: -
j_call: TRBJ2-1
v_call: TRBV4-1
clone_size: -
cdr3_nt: TGCGCCAGCAGCCAAGAACCAGGGGCGGGGAATGAGCAGTTCTTC
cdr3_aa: CASSQEPGAGNEQFF

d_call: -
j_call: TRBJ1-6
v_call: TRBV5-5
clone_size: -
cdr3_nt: TGTGCCAGCAGCTACATACCGGGACTGCGGGGAGGACTTTATAATTCACCCCTCCACTTT
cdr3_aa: CASSYIPGLRGGLYNSPLHF

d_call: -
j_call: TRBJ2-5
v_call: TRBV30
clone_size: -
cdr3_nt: TGTGCCTGGAGTGGCGGGGAAAGGTGGACCCAGTACTTC
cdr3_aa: CAWSGGERWTQYF

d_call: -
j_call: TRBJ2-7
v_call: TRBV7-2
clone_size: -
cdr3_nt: TGTGCCAGCAGCTGGGACCTTAGCGAGCAGTACTTC
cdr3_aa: CASSWDLSEQYF

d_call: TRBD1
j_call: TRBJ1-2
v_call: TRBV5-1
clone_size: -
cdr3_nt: TGCGCCAGCAGCAAACAGGGGGACGGCTACACCTTC
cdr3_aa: CASSKQGDGYTF

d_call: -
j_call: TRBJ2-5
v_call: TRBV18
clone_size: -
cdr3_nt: TGTGCCAGCTCACTGCTGCCTAGCGCCCAAGAGACCCAGTACTTC
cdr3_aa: CASSLLPSAQETQYF

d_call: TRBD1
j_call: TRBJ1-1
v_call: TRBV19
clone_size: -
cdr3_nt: TGTGCCAGTAGACAGGGGGTAACTGAAGCTTTCTTT
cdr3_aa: CASRQGVTEAFF

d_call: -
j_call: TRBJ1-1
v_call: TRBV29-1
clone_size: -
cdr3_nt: TGCAGCGTTGCCAACCCTTCAGACTCGAACACTGAAGCTTTCTTT
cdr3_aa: CSVANPSDSNTEAFF

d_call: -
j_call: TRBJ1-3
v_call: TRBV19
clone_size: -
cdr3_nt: TGTGCCAGTAGTGATCGGGGGGGCAGGAACACCATATATTTT
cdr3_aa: CASSDRGGRNTIYF